These T cell receptor beta chains were read from a single sample in a study of T cells in Graves' hyperthyroidism and ophthalmopathy. MiXCR, run by TCRdb on the multiplex PCR reads, gives a single entry per CDR3 protein. The sample has about 640,000 distinct CDR3 sequences; less than 25% are singletons. Sample: blood. These TCRs come from a man aged 25 to 40 with Graves' ophthalmopathy. Both conserved end residues are part of each CDR3. A D gene is named only where the DNA matches it firmly. A row's size may be missing; if present it is once, few, many or a size class.

d_call	v_call	clone_size	j_call	cdr3_aa	cdr3_nt
-	TRBV11-2	few	TRBJ2-5	CASNLRPEVTETQYF	TGTGCCAGCAACTTGCGACCGGAGGTTACGGAGACCCAGTACTTC
-	TRBV5-6	few	TRBJ1-1	CASSLEWQVTNMNTEAFF	TGTGCCAGCAGCTTGGAGTGGCAGGTGACAAACATGAACACTGAAGCTTTCTTT
TRBD2	TRBV11-2	many	TRBJ2-1	CASSLHRGAYNEQFF	TGTGCCAGCAGCTTACACCGGGGGGCCTACAATGAGCAGTTCTTC
-	TRBV19	-	TRBJ2-7	CASSSLSGNSYEQYF	TGTGCCAGTAGTTCGTTGTCCGGGAACTCCTACGAGCAGTACTTC
-	TRBV19	few	TRBJ1-5	CASSIYQGYNQPQHF	TGTGCCAGTAGTATCTACCAGGGCTACAATCAGCCCCAGCATTTT
-	TRBV3-1	few	TRBJ1-2	CASSQDLGRNGYTF	TGTGCCAGCAGCCAAGATCTGGGGAGGAATGGCTACACCTTC
-	TRBV6-2/TRBV6-3	-	TRBJ2-5	CASSYSPGLTSETQYF	TGTGCCAGCAGTTACTCCCCGGGACTGACCTCAGAGACCCAGTACTTC
-	TRBV6-6	-	TRBJ2-1	CASSYSRSTRRHSYNEQFF	TGTGCCAGCAGTTACTCGAGGTCTACACGGCGGCATTCCTACAATGAGCAGTTCTTC
TRBD2	TRBV5-1	-	TRBJ2-3	CASSLRPTSGSSDTQYF	TGTGCCAGCAGCTTACGCCCGACTAGCGGGAGCTCAGATACGCAGTATTTT
-	TRBV3-1	many	TRBJ2-1	CASSQEDRPPEQFF	TGTGCCAGCAGCCAAGAGGATCGGCCCCCAGAGCAGTTCTTC
-	TRBV6-5	-	TRBJ1-1	CASSYSQNTEAFF	TGTGCCAGCAGTTACTCACAGAACACTGAAGCTTTCTTT
TRBD1	TRBV12-3/TRBV12-4	-	TRBJ2-1	CASSTPGQSYNEQFF	TGTGCCAGCAGTACTCCGGGACAGTCTTACAATGAGCAGTTCTTC
-	TRBV27	-	TRBJ1-5	CASRGATGNQQHF	TGTGCCAGCCGTGGGGCTACGGGGAACCAGCAGCATTTT
-	TRBV30	few	TRBJ1-1	CAWSVRILRTEAFF	TGTGCCTGGAGTGTTAGGATCTTAAGGACTGAAGCTTTCTTT
-	TRBV4-1	-	TRBJ1-1	CASSRNIWDTEAFF	TGCGCCAGCAGCCGGAACATCTGGGACACTGAAGCTTTCTTT
-	TRBV7-2	-	TRBJ1-2	CASSLEGRGMDGYTF	TGTGCCAGCAGCTTAGAAGGCAGGGGAATGGATGGCTACACCTTC
-	TRBV6-2/TRBV6-3	many	TRBJ1-1	CASSYTGDTEAFF	TGTGCCAGCAGCTACACTGGGGACACTGAAGCTTTCTTT
-	TRBV19	many	TRBJ2-1	CASSKREGGGYNEQFF	TGTGCCAGTAGTAAGAGAGAGGGGGGGGGTTACAATGAGCAGTTCTTC
TRBD1	TRBV30	few	TRBJ1-5	CAWRPDRENQPQHF	TGTGCCTGGAGACCAGACAGGGAGAATCAGCCCCAGCATTTT
TRBD1	TRBV5-1	-	TRBJ2-5	CASSPGQGSGETQYF	TGCGCCAGCAGCCCGGGACAGGGGTCTGGAGAGACCCAGTACTTC
TRBD2	TRBV4-2	-	TRBJ2-1	CASSQHSSGNNEQFF	TGTGCCAGCAGCCAACATTCTAGCGGAAACAATGAGCAGTTCTTC
-	TRBV11-2	many	TRBJ2-7	CASSLVWQGEQYF	TGTGCCAGCAGCTTAGTATGGCAGGGCGAGCAGTACTTC
-	TRBV27	few	TRBJ1-2	CASSSSEGPNYGYTF	TGTGCCAGCAGTTCTTCTGAGGGACCTAACTATGGCTACACCTTC
TRBD1	TRBV4-3	-	TRBJ2-3	CASSQETGADTQYF	TGCGCCAGCAGCCAAGAGACAGGGGCAGATACGCAGTATTTT
-	TRBV5-1	many	TRBJ2-7	CASRGGEDPYEQYF	TGCGCCAGCAGAGGGGGGGAAGACCCCTACGAGCAGTACTTC
-	TRBV4-3	few	TRBJ2-7	CASSDGRLNYEQYF	TGCGCCAGCAGCGACGGACGGTTGAACTACGAGCAGTACTTC
TRBD2	TRBV11-2	many	TRBJ2-3	CASSLGLAGITDTQYF	TGTGCCAGCAGCTTGGGACTAGCGGGAATCACAGATACGCAGTATTTT
-	TRBV9	-	TRBJ2-5	CASSVGRSIHQETQYF	TGTGCCAGCAGCGTTGGTAGGAGCATCCACCAAGAGACCCAGTACTTC
-	TRBV2	-	TRBJ1-1	CASSERRVGNTEAFF	TGTGCCAGCAGTGAGAGGAGGGTGGGGAACACTGAAGCTTTCTTT
-	TRBV12-3/TRBV12-4	few	TRBJ2-7	CASGFRGGSYEQYF	TGTGCCAGCGGGTTCCGGGGAGGTTCCTACGAGCAGTACTTC
TRBD1	TRBV6-2/TRBV6-3	-	TRBJ1-5	CASSPRQGSFQPQHF	TGTGCCAGCAGTCCCCGACAGGGGTCGTTCCAGCCCCAGCATTTT
TRBD1	TRBV11-2	-	TRBJ2-1	CASSYNRGGNEQFF	TGTGCCAGCAGCTATAACAGGGGCGGCAATGAGCAGTTCTTC
TRBD1	TRBV6-1	-	TRBJ1-2	CASRRQGGFLGYTF	TGTGCCAGCAGACGACAGGGAGGGTTCTTAGGCTACACCTTC
-	TRBV11-2	many	TRBJ1-1	CASSPRRVMNTEAFF	TGTGCCAGCAGCCCCCGCAGAGTCATGAACACTGAAGCTTTCTTT
TRBD2	TRBV7-2	few	TRBJ2-4	CASSFDLAGLGRGNIQYF	TGTGCCAGCAGCTTTGACCTAGCGGGCCTCGGGAGGGGAAACATTCAGTACTTC
-	TRBV5-1	-	TRBJ2-2	CASSLRARELGELFF	TGCGCCAGCAGCTTAAGAGCCCGAGAGCTGGGGGAGCTGTTTTTT
-	TRBV5-6	-	TRBJ1-5	CASSVSRVSTGGNQPQHF	TGTGCCAGCAGCGTGAGCCGGGTCTCAACCGGGGGCAATCAGCCCCAGCATTTT
TRBD1	TRBV5-5	few	TRBJ2-3	CASRPGTGASDTQYF	TGTGCCAGCAGGCCTGGGACAGGGGCTTCGGATACGCAGTATTTT
-	TRBV2	many	TRBJ2-5	CASIAFEGGTQYF	TGTGCCAGCATAGCGTTTGAGGGTGGGACCCAGTACTTC
-	TRBV3-1	-	TRBJ2-6	CASSQDNFRSGANVLTF	TGTGCCAGCAGCCAAGACAACTTCCGCTCTGGGGCCAACGTCCTGACTTTC
TRBD2	TRBV5-1	-	TRBJ2-1	CASSLGVTSGSHEQFF	TGCGCCAGCAGCTTGGGGGTGACTAGCGGGAGTCATGAGCAGTTCTTC
TRBD1	TRBV20-1	few	TRBJ2-7	CSADEGQVDDEQYF	TGCAGTGCTGACGAGGGACAGGTTGACGACGAGCAGTACTTC
TRBD2	TRBV10-3	few	TRBJ2-1	CAISGLAGDNEQFF	TGTGCCATCAGTGGACTAGCGGGAGACAATGAGCAGTTCTTC
-	TRBV9	-	TRBJ1-3	CASSDTASSGNTIYF	TGTGCCAGCAGCGACACAGCCTCCTCTGGAAACACCATATATTTT
TRBD1	TRBV6-4	few	TRBJ1-2	CASSDSGQGMHGYTF	TGTGCCAGCAGTGATTCGGGACAGGGGATGCATGGCTACACCTTC
-	TRBV19	-	TRBJ1-1	CASNGLGTEAFF	TGTGCCAGTAACGGTTTGGGCACTGAAGCTTTCTTT
TRBD1	TRBV6-5	-	TRBJ2-7	CATRSHRGYEQYF	TGTGCCACTCGGTCGCACAGGGGATACGAGCAGTACTTC
TRBD1	TRBV11-2	many	TRBJ1-5	CASSLGRTGKSQPQHF	TGTGCCAGCAGCTTAGGTCGGACAGGGAAGAGCCAGCCCCAGCATTTT
TRBD2	TRBV13	few	TRBJ2-2	CASSLGLVAGVAGELFF	TGTGCCAGCAGCTTAGGCCTAGTAGCGGGAGTCGCGGGGGAGCTGTTTTTT
TRBD1	TRBV10-3	few	TRBJ2-7	CAISDATGATYEQYF	TGTGCCATCAGTGACGCGACAGGGGCAACCTACGAGCAGTACTTC
TRBD2	TRBV7-6	few	TRBJ2-1	CASSLGTSGKGNEQFF	TGTGCCAGCAGCCTAGGGACTAGCGGGAAGGGGAATGAGCAGTTCTTC
TRBD1	TRBV28	-	TRBJ2-7	CASRTGLSPNGAHEQYF	TGTGCCAGCAGGACAGGGCTCAGCCCGAACGGGGCCCACGAGCAGTACTTC
-	TRBV2	-	TRBJ2-4	CASRSRGRENIQYF	TGTGCCAGCAGAAGCAGAGGTAGAGAAAACATTCAGTACTTC
-	TRBV19	few	TRBJ1-4	CASSWTPTNEKLFF	TGTGCCAGTAGTTGGACACCAACTAATGAAAAACTGTTTTTT
-	TRBV30	many	TRBJ1-4	CAWRTPGPPNEKLFF	TGTGCCTGGAGGACCCCGGGACCGCCTAATGAAAAACTGTTTTTT